This TCR beta chain was captured by sequencing in a study of blood T cell repertoires in COVID-19. Study as a whole: The study drew acute and convalescent COVID-19 samples from the United States, Italy and Spain. The cDNA or gDNA used as material had been derived from T cells, B-cell-depleted T cells, or PBMCs.

V lost 3 bases and J lost 3, with 14 bases in between. Germline V gene sequence: CDR1 SEHNR, CDR2 FQNEAQ (reference sequence). The CDR3 is 16 amino acids. The method was immunoSEQ multiplex PCR; TCRdb's version includes in-frame clones alone and lacks a portion of them. The sample has 100,000 or so clones, roughly three quarters seen once. The rearrangement links TRBV7-9 to TRBJ2-2, with D perhaps TRBD1 (5 bases). This TCR was sampled from a human donor in a cohort sampled during active COVID-19. The sequencing input was peripheral blood. CDR3 bases: TGTGCCAGCAGCTTTGCAGGACACAGAGACACCGGGGAGCTGTTTTTT. It is translated as CASSFAGHRDTGELFF.